This entry concerns a single T cell receptor (beta chain). Its antigen is as yet unknown. Doses given second, at about 4 or about 12 weeks, were pooled. The data derive from a study of T cell responses to AZD1222 COVID-19 vaccine. V was clipped by 4 bases and J by 12 bases, with 16 bases between them. The CDR3 runs to 12 residues. Germline lookup yields CDR1 SGHDT and CDR2 YYEEEE. TCRdb's copy holds only in-frame clones and misses some; the assay was immunoSEQ multiplex PCR. This table holds about 160,000 clones, over 75% found once. General study findings and limits: Nearly half of the spike-specific TCRs reportedly recognize variant regions that carry no mutations. Clonal diversity was possibly underestimated, and white British individuals and females predominated among donors. Spike as a whole was targeted by vaccine-associated CD4 TCRs, dominant at 160-218 and 743-854.

The sample in question was peripheral blood, obtained 28 days after the second AZD1222 dose. The V gene is TRBV5-6, the J gene TRBJ1-1; D not resolved. This receptor was taken from an adult who received the AZD1222 COVID-19 vaccine. CDR3 sequence: CASSPPNQLPFF. CDR3 sequence (DNA): TGTGCCAGCAGCCCCCCGAACCAGCTACCTTTCTTT.